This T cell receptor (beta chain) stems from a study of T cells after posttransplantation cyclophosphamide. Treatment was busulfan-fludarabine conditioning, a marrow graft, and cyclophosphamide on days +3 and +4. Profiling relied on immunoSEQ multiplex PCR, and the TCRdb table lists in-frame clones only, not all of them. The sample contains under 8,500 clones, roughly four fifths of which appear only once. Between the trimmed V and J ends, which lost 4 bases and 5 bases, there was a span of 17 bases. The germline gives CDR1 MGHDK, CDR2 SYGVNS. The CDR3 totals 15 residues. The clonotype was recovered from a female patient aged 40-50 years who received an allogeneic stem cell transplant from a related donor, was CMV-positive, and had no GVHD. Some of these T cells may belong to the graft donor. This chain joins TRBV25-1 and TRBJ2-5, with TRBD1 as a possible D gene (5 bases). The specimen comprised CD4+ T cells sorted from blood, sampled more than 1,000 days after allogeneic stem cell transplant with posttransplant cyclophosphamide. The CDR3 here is CASSGPDRGLETQYF. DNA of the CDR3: TGTGCCAGCAGTGGCCCTGATAGGGGCTTGGAGACCCAGTACTTC.